This T cell receptor (beta chain) was identified during a study of T cells expressing NK-cell markers. At the level of the study: Seven HCMV-seropositive donors and one seronegative donor made up the eight sequenced donors.

Germline lookup yields CDR1 DFQATT and CDR2 SNEGSKA (reference sequence). The CDR3 sequence is 15 residues long. The cDNA for TCR beta came from 5'RACE template switching with UMIs. TCRdb reanalyzed the 5' RACE reads, giving one entry per CDR3 protein sequence and no DNA. With 200,000 to 300,000 distinct CDR3 sequences in the sample, the ten largest clones hold about 4.2%. Study-wide results and limits: Whether expanded NKG2C+ T cell clones were HCMV specific stayed uncertain. Dominance of the CD3+CD56-NKG2C+ fraction by these clonotypes also held in four donors.

As regards this clonotype: Antigen unknown.

V is TRBV20-1 and J is TRBJ2-3; as DNA is missing, the TRBD2 call by TCRdb cannot be tested. Sequenced sample: blood T cells: a sorted CD56 or NKG2C T cell subset, CD4+ or CD8+ T cells, or bulk PBMC T cells (not recorded which). This TCR came from a woman between 18 and 70 years old in good health. The CDR3 here is CSARRLADHTDTQYF.